One sample yielded the 2 T cell receptor beta chains listed below, sequenced in a study of cytomegalovirus exposure and HLA in healthy donors. TCRdb keeps only in-frame clones here, not all; method: immunoSEQ multiplex PCR. The sample contains 200,000 to 250,000 clones, approximately 87% of which appear only once. Sequences were obtained from PBMCs. The receptors were sampled from a woman under 30 in good health and CMV-seronegative.

The rearrangement uses TRBV19 and TRBJ1-1, with 9 bases that match TRBD1. CDR1 LNHDA and CDR2 SQIVND come from the germline V gene (reference sequence). This CDR3 region has 14 residues. J was trimmed by 5 bases and V by 3 bases; bases with no gene match: 4. This CDR3 is CASSIRTGETEAFF. The CDR3 nucleotides read TGTGCCAGTAGTATCCGGACAGGGGAAACTGAAGCTTTCTTT.

This rearrangement joins TRBV4-1 to TRBJ2-7, with 10 positions matching TRBD1. The trim removed 5 bases at V and 7 bases at J, leaving 8 bases unmatched. This CDR3 is built from 14 residues. Germline values: CDR1 MGHRA, CDR2 YSYEKL. The CDR3: CASSTDRGQGEQYF. In DNA, the CDR3 is TGCGCCAGCAGCACCGACAGGGGGCAAGGGGAGCAGTACTTC.